This paragraph covers one T cell receptor beta chain sequence. Antigen specificity is unknown. The study reverse transcribed the entire isolated RNA, so it sequenced expressed TCRB transcripts. Sequencing was performed with immunoSEQ multiplex PCR; in TCRdb, only in-frame clones are kept and a portion is missing. This sample has about 400,000 clones, with over 10% found just once. CDR3 size: 11 residues. Germline V lookup: CDR1 SGHDN, CDR2 FVKESK. V was pared by 9 bases and J by 4 bases, with 9 bases between. The data were taken from a study of beta chain features in type 1 diabetes. The study, taken as a whole, reports: Type 1 diabetes patients had TCRB CDR3s that were shorter (moderately but significantly so) in all four CD4+ subsets. There were fewer insertions and more deletions at the VDJ junctions of type 1 diabetes patients.

The genes are TRBV14 and TRBJ2-5; D ambiguous. Material for sequencing was naive CD4+ T cells from blood. The clonotype was recovered from a woman aged 18-35 years with type 1 diabetes. The CDR3 bases are TGTGCCAGTGCTTACAGAGAGACCCAGTACTTC. Amino acid sequence: CASAYRETQYF. The full variable domain, rest sourced from reference TRBV14 and TRBJ2-5, is EAGVTQFPSHSVIEKGQTVTLRCDPISGHDNLYWYRRVMGKEIKFLLHFVKESKQDESGMPNNRFLAERTGGTYSTLKVQPAELEDSGVYFCASAYRETQYFGPGTRLLVL.